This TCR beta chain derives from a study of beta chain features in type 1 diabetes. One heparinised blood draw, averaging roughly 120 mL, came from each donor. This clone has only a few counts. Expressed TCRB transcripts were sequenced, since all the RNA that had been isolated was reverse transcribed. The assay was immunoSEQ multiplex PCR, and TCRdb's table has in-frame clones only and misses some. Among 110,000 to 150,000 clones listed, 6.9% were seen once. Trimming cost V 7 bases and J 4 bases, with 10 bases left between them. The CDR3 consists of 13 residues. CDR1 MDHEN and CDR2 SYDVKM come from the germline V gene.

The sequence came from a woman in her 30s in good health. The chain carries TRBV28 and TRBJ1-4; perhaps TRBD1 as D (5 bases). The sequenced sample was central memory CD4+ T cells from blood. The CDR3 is CASMGGDNEKLFF. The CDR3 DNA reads TGTGCCAGCATGGGGGGTGATAATGAAAAACTGTTTTTT. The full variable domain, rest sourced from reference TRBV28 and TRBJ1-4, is DVKVTQSSRYLVKRTGEKVFLECVQDMDHENMFWYRQDPGLGLRLIYFSYDVKMKEKGDIPEGYSVSREKKERFSLILESASTNQTSMYLCASMGGDNEKLFFGSGTQLSVL.